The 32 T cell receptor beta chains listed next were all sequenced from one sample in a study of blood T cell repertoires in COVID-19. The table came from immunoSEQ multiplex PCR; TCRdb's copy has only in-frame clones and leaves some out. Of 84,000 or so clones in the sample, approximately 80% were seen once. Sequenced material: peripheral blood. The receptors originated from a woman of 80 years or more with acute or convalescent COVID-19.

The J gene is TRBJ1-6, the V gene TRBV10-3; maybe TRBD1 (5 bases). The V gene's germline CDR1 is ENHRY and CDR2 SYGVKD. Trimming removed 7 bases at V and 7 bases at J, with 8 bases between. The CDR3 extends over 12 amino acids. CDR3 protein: CAINTGNSPLHF. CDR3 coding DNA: TGTGCCATCAACACAGGAAATTCACCCCTCCACTTT.

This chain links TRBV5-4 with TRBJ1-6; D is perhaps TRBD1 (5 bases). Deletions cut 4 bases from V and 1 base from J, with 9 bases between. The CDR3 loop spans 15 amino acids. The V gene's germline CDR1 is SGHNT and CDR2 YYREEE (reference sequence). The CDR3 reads CASSHDSSYNSPLHF. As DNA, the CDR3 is TGTGCCAGCAGCCACGACAGTTCCTATAATTCACCCCTCCACTTT.

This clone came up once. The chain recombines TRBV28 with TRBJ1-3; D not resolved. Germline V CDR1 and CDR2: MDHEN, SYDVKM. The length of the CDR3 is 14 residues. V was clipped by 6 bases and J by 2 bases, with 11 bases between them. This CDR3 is CASSYIGPGNTIYF. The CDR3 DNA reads TGTGCCAGCAGCTATATTGGGCCTGGAAACACCATATATTTT.

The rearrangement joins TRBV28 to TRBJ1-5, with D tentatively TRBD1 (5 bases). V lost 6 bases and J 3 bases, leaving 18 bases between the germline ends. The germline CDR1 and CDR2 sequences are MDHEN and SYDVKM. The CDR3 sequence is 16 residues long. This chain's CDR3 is CASRGGGSRYNQPQHF. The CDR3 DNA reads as TGTGCCAGCAGAGGTGGGGGGAGTAGATACAATCAGCCCCAGCATTTT.

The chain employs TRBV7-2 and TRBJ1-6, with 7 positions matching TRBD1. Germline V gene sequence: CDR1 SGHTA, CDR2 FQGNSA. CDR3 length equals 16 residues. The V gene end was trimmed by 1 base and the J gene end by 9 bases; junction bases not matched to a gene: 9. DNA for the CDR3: TGTGCCAGCAGCTTAGGTGGGACAGCCTCGGGTTCACCCCTCCACTTT. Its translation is CASSLGGTASGSPLHF.

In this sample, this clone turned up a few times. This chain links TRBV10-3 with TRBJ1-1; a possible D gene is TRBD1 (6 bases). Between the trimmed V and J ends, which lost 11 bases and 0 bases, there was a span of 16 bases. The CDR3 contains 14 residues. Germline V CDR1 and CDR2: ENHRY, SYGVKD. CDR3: CAVWGGQMNTEAFF. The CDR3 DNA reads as TGTGCCGTTTGGGGGGGACAAATGAACACTGAAGCTTTCTTT.

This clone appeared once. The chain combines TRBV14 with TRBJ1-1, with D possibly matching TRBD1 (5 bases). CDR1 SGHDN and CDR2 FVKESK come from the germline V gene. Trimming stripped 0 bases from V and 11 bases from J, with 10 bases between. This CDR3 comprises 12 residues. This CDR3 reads CASSQEGVIAFF. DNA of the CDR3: TGTGCCAGCAGCCAAGAAGGGGTGATCGCTTTCTTT.

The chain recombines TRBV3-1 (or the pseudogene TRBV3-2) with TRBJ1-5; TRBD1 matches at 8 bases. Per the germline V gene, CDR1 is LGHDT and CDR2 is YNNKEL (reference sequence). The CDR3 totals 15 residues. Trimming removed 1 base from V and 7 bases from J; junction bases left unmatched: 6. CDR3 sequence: CASSQGGQGSQPQHF. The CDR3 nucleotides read TGTGCCAGCAGCCAAGGAGGACAGGGATCACAGCCCCAGCATTTT.

The CDR3, as DNA: TGTGCCAGCAGCCAGGGCTACGGAAACACCATATATTTT. It is translated as CASSQGYGNTIYF. The chain joins TRBV3-1 (or the pseudogene TRBV3-2) to TRBJ1-3, with D unresolved. CDR1 LGHDT and CDR2 YNNKEL come from the germline V gene (reference sequence). There are 13 residues in the CDR3. Trimming cost V 3 bases and J 4 bases, with 7 bases left between them.

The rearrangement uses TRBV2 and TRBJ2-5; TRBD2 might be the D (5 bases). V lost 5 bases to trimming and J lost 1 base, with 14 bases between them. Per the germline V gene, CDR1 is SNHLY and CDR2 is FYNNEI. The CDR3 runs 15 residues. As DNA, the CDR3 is TGTGCCAGCAGTTCGTCACTAGTAAGCCAAGAGACCCAGTACTTC. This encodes CASSSSLVSQETQYF. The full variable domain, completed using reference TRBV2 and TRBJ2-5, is EPEVTQTPSHQVTQMGQEVILRCVPISNHLYFYWYRQILGQKVEFLVSFYNNEISEKSEIFDDQFSVERPDGSNFTLKIRSTKLEDSAMYFCASSSSLVSQETQYFGPGTRLLVL.

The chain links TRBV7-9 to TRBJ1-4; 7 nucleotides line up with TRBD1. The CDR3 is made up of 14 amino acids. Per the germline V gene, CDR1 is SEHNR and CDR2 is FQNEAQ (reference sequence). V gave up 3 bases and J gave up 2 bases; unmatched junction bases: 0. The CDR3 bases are TGTGCCAGCAGCTTGACAGGGACTAATGAAAAACTGTTTTTT. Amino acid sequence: CASSLTGTNEKLFF.

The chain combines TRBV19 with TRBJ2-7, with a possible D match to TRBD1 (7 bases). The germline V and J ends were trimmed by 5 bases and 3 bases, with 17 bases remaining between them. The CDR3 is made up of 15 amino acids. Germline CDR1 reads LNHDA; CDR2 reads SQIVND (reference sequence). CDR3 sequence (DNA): TGTGCCAGTAGTTCTCAGGGGGGCGGAGACTACGAGCAGTACTTC. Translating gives CASSSQGGGDYEQYF. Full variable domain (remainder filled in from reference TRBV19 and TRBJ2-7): DGGITQSPKYLFRKEGQNVTLSCEQNLNHDAMYWYRQDPGQGLRLIYYSQIVNDFQKGDIAEGYSVSREKKESFPLTVTSAQKNPTAFYLCASSSQGGGDYEQYFGPGTRLTVT.

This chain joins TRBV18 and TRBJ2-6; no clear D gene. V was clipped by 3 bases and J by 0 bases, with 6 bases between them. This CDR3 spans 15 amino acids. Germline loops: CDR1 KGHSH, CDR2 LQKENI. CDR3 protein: CASSPTRSGANVLTF. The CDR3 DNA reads TGTGCCAGCTCACCCACACGCTCTGGGGCCAACGTCCTGACTTTC. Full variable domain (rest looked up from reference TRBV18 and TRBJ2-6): NAGVMQNPRHLVRRRGQEARLRCSPMKGHSHVYWYRQLPEEGLKFMVYLQKENIIDESGMPKERFSAEFPKEGPSILRIQQVVRGDSAAYFCASSPTRSGANVLTFGAGSRLTVL.

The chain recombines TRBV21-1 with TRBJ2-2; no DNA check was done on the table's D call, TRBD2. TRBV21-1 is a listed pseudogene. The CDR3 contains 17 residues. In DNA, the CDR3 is TGTGCCAGCAGCAAAGAGATCGGCAGGGCGGGAGCCGGGGAGCTGTTTTTT. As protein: CASSKEIGRAGAGELFF.

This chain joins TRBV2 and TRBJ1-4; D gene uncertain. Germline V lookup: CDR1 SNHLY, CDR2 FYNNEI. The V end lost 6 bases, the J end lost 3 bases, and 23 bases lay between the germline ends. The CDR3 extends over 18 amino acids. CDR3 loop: CASRGPGGVAFPNEKLFF. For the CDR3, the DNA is TGTGCCAGCAGGGGTCCTGGCGGGGTCGCCTTCCCTAATGAAAAACTGTTTTTT. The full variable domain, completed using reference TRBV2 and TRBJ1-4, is EPEVTQTPSHQVTQMGQEVILRCVPISNHLYFYWYRQILGQKVEFLVSFYNNEISEKSEIFDDQFSVERPDGSNFTLKIRSTKLEDSAMYFCASRGPGGVAFPNEKLFFGSGTQLSVL.

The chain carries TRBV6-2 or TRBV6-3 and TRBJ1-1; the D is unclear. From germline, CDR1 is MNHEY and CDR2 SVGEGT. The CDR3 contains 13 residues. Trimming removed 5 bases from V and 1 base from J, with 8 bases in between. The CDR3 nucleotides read TGTGCCAGCAGTAGAGGGTGGAACACTGAAGCTTTCTTT. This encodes CASSRGWNTEAFF.

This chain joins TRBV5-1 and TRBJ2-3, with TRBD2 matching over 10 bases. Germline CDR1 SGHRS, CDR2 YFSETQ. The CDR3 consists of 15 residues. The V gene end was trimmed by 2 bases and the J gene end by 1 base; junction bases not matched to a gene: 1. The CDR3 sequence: CASSFSGGGTDTQYF. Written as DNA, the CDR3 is TGCGCCAGCAGCTTCAGCGGGGGGGGCACAGATACGCAGTATTTT.

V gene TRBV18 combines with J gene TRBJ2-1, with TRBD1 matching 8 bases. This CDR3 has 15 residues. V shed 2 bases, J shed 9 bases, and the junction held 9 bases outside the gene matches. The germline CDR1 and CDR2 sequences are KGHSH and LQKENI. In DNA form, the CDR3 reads TGTGCCAGCTCACCATTGGGACAGGCGTCGGGTGAGCAGTTCTTC. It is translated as CASSPLGQASGEQFF.

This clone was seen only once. This CDR3 reads CASRRASGGPTDTQYF. DNA for the CDR3: TGTGCCAGCAGGCGCGCTAGCGGGGGGCCCACAGATACGCAGTATTTT. The V gene is TRBV2, the J gene TRBJ2-3, with 11 positions matching TRBD2. This CDR3 has 16 residues. The trim removed 6 bases at V and 2 bases at J, leaving 7 bases unmatched. Germline V gene lookup returns CDR1 SNHLY and CDR2 FYNNEI.

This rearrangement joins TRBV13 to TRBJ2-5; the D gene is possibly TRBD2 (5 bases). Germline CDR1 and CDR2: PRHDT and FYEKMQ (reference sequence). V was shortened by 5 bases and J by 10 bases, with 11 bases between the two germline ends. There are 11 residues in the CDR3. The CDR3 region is CASSHSGIQYF. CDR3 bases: TGTGCCAGCAGCCACTCCGGGATCCAGTACTTC.

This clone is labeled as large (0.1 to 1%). CDR3 sequence reads: CASSQARRGSGNTIYF. In DNA, the CDR3 is TGCGCCAGCAGCCAAGCCCGGCGGGGCTCTGGAAACACCATATATTTT. This rearrangement joins TRBV4-3 to TRBJ1-3; D is ambiguous. This CDR3 region has 16 residues. V was trimmed by 1 base and J by 0 bases, leaving 10 bases between them. CDR1 is LGHNA and CDR2 is YSLEER in the germline V gene.

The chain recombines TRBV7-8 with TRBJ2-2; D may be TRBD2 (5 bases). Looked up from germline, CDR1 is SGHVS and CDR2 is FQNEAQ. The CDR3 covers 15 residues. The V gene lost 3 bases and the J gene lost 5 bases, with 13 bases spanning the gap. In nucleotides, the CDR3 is TGTGCCAGCAGCTTGGCCCGGGGTGGGACCGGGGAGCTGTTTTTT. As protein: CASSLARGGTGELFF.

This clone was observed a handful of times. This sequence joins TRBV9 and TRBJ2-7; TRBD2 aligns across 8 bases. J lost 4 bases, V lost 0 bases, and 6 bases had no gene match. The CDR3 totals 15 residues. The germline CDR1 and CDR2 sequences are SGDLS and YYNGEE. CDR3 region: CASSVGAGGPYEQYF. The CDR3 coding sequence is TGTGCCAGCAGCGTAGGTGCGGGGGGCCCTTACGAGCAGTACTTC.

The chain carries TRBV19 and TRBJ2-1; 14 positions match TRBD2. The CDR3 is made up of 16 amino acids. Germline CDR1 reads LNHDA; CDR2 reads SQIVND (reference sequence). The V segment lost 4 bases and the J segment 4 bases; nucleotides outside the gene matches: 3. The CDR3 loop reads CASSRGLAGGYNEQFF. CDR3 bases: TGTGCCAGTAGTAGAGGACTAGCGGGGGGATACAATGAGCAGTTCTTC.

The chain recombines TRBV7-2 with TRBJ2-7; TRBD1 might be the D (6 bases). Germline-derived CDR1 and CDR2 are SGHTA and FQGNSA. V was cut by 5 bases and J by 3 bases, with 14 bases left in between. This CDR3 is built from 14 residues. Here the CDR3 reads CASSPHGQNYEQYF. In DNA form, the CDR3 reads TGTGCCAGCAGCCCACACGGACAGAACTACGAGCAGTACTTC.

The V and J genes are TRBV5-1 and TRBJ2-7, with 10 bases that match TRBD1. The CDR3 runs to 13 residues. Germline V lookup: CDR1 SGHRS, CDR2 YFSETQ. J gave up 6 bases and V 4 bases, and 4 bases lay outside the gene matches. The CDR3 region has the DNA TGCGCCAGCAGCCTCCGGGACAGGGGCGAGCAGTACTTC. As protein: CASSLRDRGEQYF.

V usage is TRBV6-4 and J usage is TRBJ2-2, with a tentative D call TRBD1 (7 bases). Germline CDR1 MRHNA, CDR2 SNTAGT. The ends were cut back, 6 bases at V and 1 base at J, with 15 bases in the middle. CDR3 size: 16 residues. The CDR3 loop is CASSAGGTENTGELFF. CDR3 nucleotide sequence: TGTGCCAGCAGCGCCGGAGGGACAGAGAACACCGGGGAGCTGTTTTTT.

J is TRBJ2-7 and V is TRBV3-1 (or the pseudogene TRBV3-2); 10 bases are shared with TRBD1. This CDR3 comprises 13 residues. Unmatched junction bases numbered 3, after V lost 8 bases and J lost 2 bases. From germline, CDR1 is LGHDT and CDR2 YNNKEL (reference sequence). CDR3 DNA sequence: TGTGCCAGCTCCGGGACAGGGGCCTACGAGCAGTACTTC. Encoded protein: CASSGTGAYEQYF.

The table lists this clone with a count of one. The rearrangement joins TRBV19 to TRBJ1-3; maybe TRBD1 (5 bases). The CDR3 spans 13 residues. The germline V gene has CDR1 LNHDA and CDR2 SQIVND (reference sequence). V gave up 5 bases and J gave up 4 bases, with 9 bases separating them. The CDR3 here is CASSPGPGNTIYF. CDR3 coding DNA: TGTGCCAGTAGTCCAGGGCCCGGAAACACCATATATTTT.

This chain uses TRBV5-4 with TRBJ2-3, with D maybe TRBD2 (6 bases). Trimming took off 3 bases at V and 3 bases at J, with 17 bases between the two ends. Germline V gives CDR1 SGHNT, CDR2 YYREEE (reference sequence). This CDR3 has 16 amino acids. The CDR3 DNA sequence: TGTGCCAGCAGCTCGGCTAGGGAGGTGGGTACAGATACGCAGTATTTT. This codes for CASSSAREVGTDTQYF.

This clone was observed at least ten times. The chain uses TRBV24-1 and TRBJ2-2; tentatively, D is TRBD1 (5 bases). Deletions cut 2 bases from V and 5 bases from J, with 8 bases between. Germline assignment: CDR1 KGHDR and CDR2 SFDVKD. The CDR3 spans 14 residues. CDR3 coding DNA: TGTGCCACCAGTGATTACCCAGGGACCGGGGAGCTGTTTTTT. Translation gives CATSDYPGTGELFF.

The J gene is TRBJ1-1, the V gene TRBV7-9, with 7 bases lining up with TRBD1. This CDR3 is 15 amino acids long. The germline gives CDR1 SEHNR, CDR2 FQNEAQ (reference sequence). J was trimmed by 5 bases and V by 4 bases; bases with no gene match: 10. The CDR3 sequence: CASSWMTGSGTEAFF. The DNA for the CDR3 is TGTGCCAGCAGCTGGATGACAGGGTCGGGGACTGAAGCTTTCTTT.